This entry features one TCR beta chain sequence. Under the authors' procedure: By means of reference gene primer amplification, nucleated cell counts were estimated. TCRdb's table, derived via immunoSEQ multiplex PCR, lists solely in-frame clones and lacks some. D and trimming were read from the DNA, whereas the V and J calls and clone size are those reported in that table. The sample has roughly 400,000 clones, around nine tenths seen once; the top ten hold approximately 9.3%. The CDR3 loop spans 14 amino acids. V shed 5 bases and J 1 base; nucleotides not matched to a gene: 2. Germline V CDR1 and CDR2: SGHAT, FQNNGV. This sample stems from a study of blood T cell repertoires in COVID-19. In the study overall: Nucleic acid was either cDNA or gDNA, and it came from T cells, B-cell-depleted T cells, or PBMCs.

Cohorts were based on clinical histories the participants reported. The V and J genes are TRBV11-2 and TRBJ1-1; 9 positions match TRBD1. Input material: PBMCs or T cells enriched from blood (not recorded which). The TCR originated in a woman aged 50 to 60 who had recovered from COVID-19. The CDR3 protein is CASSKQGANTEAFF. The CDR3 bases are TGTGCCAGCAGCAAACAGGGGGCGAACACTGAAGCTTTCTTT.